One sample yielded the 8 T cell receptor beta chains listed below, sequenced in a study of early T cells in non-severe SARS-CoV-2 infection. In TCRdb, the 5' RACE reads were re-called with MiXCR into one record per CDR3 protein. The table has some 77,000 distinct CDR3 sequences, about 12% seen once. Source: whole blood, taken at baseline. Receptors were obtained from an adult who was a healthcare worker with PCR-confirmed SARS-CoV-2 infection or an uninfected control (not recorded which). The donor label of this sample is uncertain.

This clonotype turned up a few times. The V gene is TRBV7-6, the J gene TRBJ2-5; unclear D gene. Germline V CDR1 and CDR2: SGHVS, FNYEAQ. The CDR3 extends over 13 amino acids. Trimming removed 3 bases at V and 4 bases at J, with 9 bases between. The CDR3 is CASSFSRGETQYF. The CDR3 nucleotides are TGTGCCAGCAGCTTCTCGCGCGGAGAGACCCAGTACTTC.

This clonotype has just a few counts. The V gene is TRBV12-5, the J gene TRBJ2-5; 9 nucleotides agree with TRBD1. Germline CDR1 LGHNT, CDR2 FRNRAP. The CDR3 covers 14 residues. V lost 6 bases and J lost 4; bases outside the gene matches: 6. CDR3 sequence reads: CASGTGQGLETQYF. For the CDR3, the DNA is TGTGCTAGTGGAACCGGACAGGGGCTAGAGACCCAGTACTTC.

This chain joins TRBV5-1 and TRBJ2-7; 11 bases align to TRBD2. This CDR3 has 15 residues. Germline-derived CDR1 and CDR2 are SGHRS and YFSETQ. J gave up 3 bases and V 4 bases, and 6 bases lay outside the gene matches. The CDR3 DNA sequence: TGCGCCAGCAGCCCTACTAGCGGGAGAAACTACGAGCAGTACTTC. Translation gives CASSPTSGRNYEQYF.

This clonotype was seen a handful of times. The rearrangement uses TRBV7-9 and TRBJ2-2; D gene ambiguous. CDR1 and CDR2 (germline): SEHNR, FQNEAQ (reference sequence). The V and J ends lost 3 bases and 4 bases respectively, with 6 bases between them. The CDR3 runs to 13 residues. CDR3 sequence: CASSFFATGELFF. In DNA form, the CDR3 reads TGTGCCAGCAGCTTTTTTGCCACCGGGGAGCTGTTTTTT.

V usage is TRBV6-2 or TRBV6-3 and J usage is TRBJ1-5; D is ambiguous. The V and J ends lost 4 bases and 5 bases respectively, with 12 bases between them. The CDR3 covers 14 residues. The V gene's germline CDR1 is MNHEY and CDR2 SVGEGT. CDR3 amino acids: CASSSRQTDQPQHF. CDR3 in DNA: TGTGCCAGCAGTTCCCGCCAGACGGATCAGCCCCAGCATTTT.

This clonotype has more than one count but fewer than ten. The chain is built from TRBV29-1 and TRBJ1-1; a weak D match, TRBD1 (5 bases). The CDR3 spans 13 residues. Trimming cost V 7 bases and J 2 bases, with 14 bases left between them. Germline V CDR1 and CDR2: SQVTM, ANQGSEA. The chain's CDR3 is CSGGSQINTEAFF. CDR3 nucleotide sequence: TGCAGCGGGGGGAGTCAGATTAACACTGAAGCTTTCTTT.

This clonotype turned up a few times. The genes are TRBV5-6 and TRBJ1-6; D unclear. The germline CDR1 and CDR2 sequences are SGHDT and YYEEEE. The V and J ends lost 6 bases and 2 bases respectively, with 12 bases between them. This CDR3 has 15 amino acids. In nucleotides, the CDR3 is TGTGCCAGCACCCGGAGACTACCCTATAATTCACCCCTCCACTTT. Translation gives CASTRRLPYNSPLHF. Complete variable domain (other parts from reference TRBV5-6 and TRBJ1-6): DAGVTQSPTHLIKTRGQQVTLRCSPKSGHDTVSWYQQALGQGPQFIFQYYEEEERQRGNFPDRFSGHQFPNYSSELNVNALLLGDSALYLCASTRRLPYNSPLHFGNGTRLTVT.

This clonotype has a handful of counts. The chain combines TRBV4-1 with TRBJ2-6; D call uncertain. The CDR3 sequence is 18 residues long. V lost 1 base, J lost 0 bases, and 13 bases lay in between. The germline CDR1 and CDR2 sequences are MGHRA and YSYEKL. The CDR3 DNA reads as TGCGCCAGCAGCCAAGTGATCCTGTCCCGCTCTGGGGCCAACGTCCTGACTTTC. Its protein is CASSQVILSRSGANVLTF.